The clone carrying this T cell receptor (beta chain) has only one observation. The CDR3 extends over 13 amino acids. Trimming left V 0 bases short and J 4 bases short, with 6 bases between. The germline CDR1 and CDR2 sequences are SGDLS and YYNGEE. The data derive from a study of control samples from healthy donors and cancer patients. Repertoires were generated with immunoSEQ multiplex PCR, while TCRdb's copy carries only in-frame clones and drops some. Altogether about 150,000 clones are present, 90% to 95% being singletons, with the ten largest covering almost 6%. This clonotype was obtained from a man between 18 and 29 years old in good health. Sequencing was done on a sample of blood. The gene calls are TRBV9 and TRBJ2-3; D is unresolved. For the CDR3, the DNA is TGTGCCAGCAGCGTAGAGGGCGCAGATACGCAGTATTTT. It yields the protein CASSVEGADTQYF.